Each of the 8 T cell receptor beta chains below was sequenced from the same sample in a study of T cell repertoires in cytomegalovirus infection. TCRdb ran MiXCR on the reads and lists one entry per CDR3 protein. The sample lists around 330,000 distinct CDR3 sequences, about 17% occurring once. The sample comprised PBMCs. The receptors derive from a human donor in good health (CMV status not recorded). Some clones in this sample may be carry-over from other donors' samples.

The table lists this clonotype with many counts. V is TRBV7-2 and J is TRBJ1-4, with 8 bases lining up with TRBD1. The CDR3 runs 14 residues. The V segment lost 2 bases and the J segment 8 bases; nucleotides outside the gene matches: 4. Germline V gene sequence: CDR1 SGHTA, CDR2 FQGNSA. CDR3 nucleotide sequence: TGTGCCAGCAGCTTACCCGGACAGGGAGAAAAACTGTTTTTT. Translating gives CASSLPGQGEKLFF.

At least ten counts were recorded for this clonotype. This chain joins TRBV7-6 and TRBJ2-5; 8 bases fit TRBD1. The ends lost 5 bases at V and 4 bases at J; junction bases unmatched: 3. This CDR3 has 13 residues. Germline V lookup: CDR1 SGHVS, CDR2 FNYEAQ. CDR3 sequence: CASSRQGAETQYF. In nucleotides, the CDR3 is TGTGCCAGCAGCCGTCAGGGGGCAGAGACCCAGTACTTC.

The chain recombines TRBV4-3 with TRBJ2-5; no clear D gene. CDR3 length: 14 amino acids. CDR1 and CDR2 (germline): LGHNA, YSLEER. Trimming removed 0 bases at V and 5 bases at J, with 10 bases between. In nucleotides, the CDR3 is TGCGCCAGCAGCCAAGAACCGGGCTTGGAGACCCAGTACTTC. Its protein product is CASSQEPGLETQYF.

This clonotype was detected many times. The V and J genes are TRBV6-1 and TRBJ2-7; unclear D gene. Germline lookup yields CDR1 MNHNS and CDR2 SASEGT. The CDR3 totals 14 residues. V was clipped by 7 bases and J by 2 bases, with 15 bases between them. This chain's CDR3 is CASNPPGAPYEQYF. CDR3 DNA: TGTGCCAGCAATCCTCCAGGAGCACCCTACGAGCAGTACTTC.

This clonotype was seen repeatedly, ten times or more. The J gene is TRBJ2-1, the V gene TRBV7-2; a possible D gene is TRBD1 (5 bases). The CDR3 is 15 residues long. In germline, CDR1 is SGHTA, CDR2 FQGNSA. V lost 3 bases to trimming and J lost 0 bases, with 9 bases between them. Written as DNA, the CDR3 is TGTGCCAGCAGCTTGCGCCAGGGCTCCTACAATGAGCAGTTCTTC. Encoded protein: CASSLRQGSYNEQFF.

Ten or more counts support this clonotype. The rearrangement links TRBV7-2 to TRBJ2-5; 8 positions agree with TRBD2. This CDR3 is 13 amino acids long. Germline V gene data show CDR1 as SGHTA and CDR2 as FQGNSA. The V and J ends lost 5 bases and 3 bases, in that order; junction bases with no gene match: 2. As DNA, the CDR3 is TGTGCCAGCAGCGAACTAGCGGAAGAGACCCAGTACTTC. It encodes CASSELAEETQYF.

The chain couples TRBV24-1 to TRBJ2-3, with D perhaps being TRBD1 or TRBD2 (6 bases each). V was clipped by 3 bases and J by 0 bases, with 12 bases between them. Germline assignment: CDR1 KGHDR and CDR2 SFDVKD. The CDR3 has 16 residues. The CDR3 is CATSDLQGRSTDTQYF. CDR3 bases: TGTGCCACCAGTGATCTCCAGGGGAGGAGCACAGATACGCAGTATTTT.

This chain connects TRBV4-2 to TRBJ2-5; D is unclear. Germline V gives CDR1 LGHNA, CDR2 YNFKEQ. V was trimmed by 0 bases and J by 5 bases, leaving 13 bases between them. This CDR3 has 15 amino acids. CDR3 coding DNA: TGTGCCAGCAGCCAAGAGTTTTCGGCTTGGGAGACCCAGTACTTC. Translating it yields CASSQEFSAWETQYF.